This passage covers 22 T cell receptor beta chains from one sample sequenced in a study of cytomegalovirus exposure and HLA in healthy donors. PCR employed 60 Vbeta and 13 Jbeta primers. Assay: immunoSEQ multiplex PCR; the TCRdb copy retains only in-frame clones and omits some. The table includes 100,000 to 150,000 clones, just under 80% detected once. The source material was PBMCs. Source of these receptors: a male donor in good health and CMV-seronegative.

The chain links TRBV19 to TRBJ2-1; 13 positions agree with TRBD2. J lost 7 bases, V lost 6 bases, and 12 bases had no gene match. Germline assignment: CDR1 LNHDA and CDR2 SQIVND (reference sequence). CDR3 length: 17 amino acids. The DNA for the CDR3 is TGTGCCAGTAGGTCAACTAGCGGGGGGGACCTATGGAATGAGCAGTTCTTC. Its protein is CASRSTSGGDLWNEQFF. Full variable domain (outside the CDR3, taken from reference TRBV19 and TRBJ2-1): DGGITQSPKYLFRKEGQNVTLSCEQNLNHDAMYWYRQDPGQGLRLIYYSQIVNDFQKGDIAEGYSVSREKKESFPLTVTSAQKNPTAFYLCASRSTSGGDLWNEQFFGPGTRLTVL.

The J gene is TRBJ2-4, the V gene TRBV4-1; D may be TRBD1 (5 bases). The V end was cut by 0 bases, the J end by 0 bases, with 15 bases between. The CDR3 runs to 18 residues. CDR1 and CDR2 from the germline V gene are MGHRA and YSYEKL. Written as DNA, the CDR3 is TGCGCCAGCAGCCAAGACGTCGGCCAGGGATTAGCCAAAAACATTCAGTACTTC. This gives the protein CASSQDVGQGLAKNIQYF.

In regard to this clone: The same CDR3 is also encoded by other DNA sequences in this sample. The chain links TRBV6-1 to TRBJ1-1; TRBD1 aligns across 7 bases. With 6 bases clipped from V and 11 bases from J, the junction kept 9 bases outside the gene matches. Germline CDR1 reads MNHNS; CDR2 reads SASEGT. There are 12 residues in the CDR3. The CDR3 DNA reads TGTGCCAGCAGACATACAGGGGCCGGGGCTTTCTTT. Translated: CASRHTGAGAFF.

The chain couples TRBV27 to TRBJ2-7; 8 bases are shared with TRBD1. The CDR3 consists of 17 residues. The germline CDR1 and CDR2 sequences are MNHEY and SMNVEV (reference sequence). After removal of 2 bases from V and 2 bases from J, the junction contained 11 bases not matched to a gene. This CDR3 reads CASSLDGQGNPPYEQYF. The DNA of the CDR3 is TGTGCCAGCAGTTTAGACGGACAGGGAAACCCACCCTACGAGCAGTACTTC.

The chain recombines TRBV19 with TRBJ1-6; TRBD1 agrees at 7 bases. Germline V CDR1 and CDR2: LNHDA, SQIVND (reference sequence). With V trimmed by 6 bases and J by 10 bases, 12 bases remained unmatched. This CDR3 is 15 amino acids long. Here the CDR3 reads CASSFNRGLGSPLHF. For the CDR3, the DNA is TGTGCCAGTAGCTTTAACAGGGGCCTCGGATCACCCCTCCACTTT.

This clone has more than one count but fewer than ten. This sequence joins TRBV5-6 and TRBJ2-7; D not certain. Germline lookup yields CDR1 SGHDT and CDR2 YYEEEE. The CDR3 is 13 amino acids. Trimming removed 4 bases from V and 4 bases from J, with 12 bases in between. The CDR3 loop is CASSPSTRYEQYF. The CDR3 DNA sequence: TGTGCCAGCAGCCCCTCAACGCGATACGAGCAGTACTTC.

The chain employs TRBV7-9 and TRBJ2-3; 14 bases are a match to TRBD2. Trimming at V came to 5 bases and at J to 4 bases, leaving 2 bases not matched to a gene. Germline V CDR1 and CDR2: SEHNR, FQNEAQ (reference sequence). The CDR3 runs to 15 residues. CDR3 sequence: CASSPTSGGADTQYF. In DNA form, the CDR3 reads TGTGCCAGCAGCCCGACTAGCGGGGGGGCAGATACGCAGTATTTT.

V usage is TRBV2 and J usage is TRBJ2-3; 9 bases map to TRBD2. The V gene's germline CDR1 is SNHLY and CDR2 FYNNEI. J was trimmed by 0 bases and V by 6 bases; bases with no gene match: 7. The CDR3 contains 16 residues. The chain's CDR3 is CASSSTSGRSTDTQYF. CDR3 sequence (DNA): TGTGCCAGCAGCTCCACTAGCGGGCGTAGCACAGATACGCAGTATTTT.

The chain uses TRBV19 and TRBJ1-5, with D maybe TRBD1 (5 bases). V lost 7 bases and J lost 3, with 16 bases in between. Germline V gene data show CDR1 as LNHDA and CDR2 as SQIVND (reference sequence). The length of the CDR3 is 15 residues. CDR3: CASTVEGLSNQPQHF. In nucleotides, the CDR3 is TGTGCCAGTACCGTGGAGGGGCTATCCAATCAGCCCCAGCATTTT.

The V and J genes are TRBV12-5 and TRBJ1-1; TRBD1 agrees at 8 bases. The CDR3 covers 15 residues. Trimming took 5 bases from V and 6 from J; bases not matched to a gene: 11. CDR1 LGHNT and CDR2 FRNRAP come from the germline V gene. The CDR3 sequence is CASGRPGGGGAEAFF. Written as DNA, the CDR3 is TGTGCTAGTGGTCGCCCAGGGGGCGGTGGAGCTGAAGCTTTCTTT. The full variable domain, its missing parts supplied by reference TRBV12-5 and TRBJ1-1, is DARVTQTPRHKVTEMGQEVTMRCQPILGHNTVFWYRQTMMQGLELLAYFRNRAPLDDSGMPKDRFSAEMPDATLATLKIQPSEPRDSAVYFCASGRPGGGGAEAFFGQGTRLTVV.

CDR3 sequence (DNA): TGTGCCAGCAGTGACTCGCGCGGGGGGCAGCTAAACATTCAGTACTTC. It translates to CASSDSRGGQLNIQYF. V usage is TRBV6-4 and J usage is TRBJ2-4; 8 bases map to TRBD2. This CDR3 comprises 16 residues. Germline V gene data show CDR1 as MRHNA and CDR2 as SNTAGT. V was pared by 0 bases and J by 6 bases, with 7 bases of the junction left unmatched.

This rearrangement joins TRBV4-3 to TRBJ1-2, with 7 nucleotides matching TRBD1. This CDR3 spans 16 amino acids. V dropped 1 base and J dropped 1; count of bases not matched to a gene: 6. Germline CDR1 is LGHNA and CDR2 is YSLEER. The CDR3, as DNA: TGCGCCAGCAGCCAAGCACAGGGGATGGGTAACTATGGCTACACCTTC. Its protein is CASSQAQGMGNYGYTF.

The chain is built from TRBV5-4 and TRBJ1-6, with D uncertain. The CDR3 totals 14 residues. CDR1 SGHNT and CDR2 YYREEE come from the germline V gene (reference sequence). Trimming pared 0 bases from V and 10 bases from J, leaving 11 bases between. The CDR3 is CASSLGGKRSPLHF. DNA of the CDR3: TGTGCCAGCAGCTTGGGTGGGAAGCGGTCACCCCTCCACTTT.

Here the CDR3 DNA reads TGTGCCAGCAGCTTACGACAGGATGAAAAACTGTTTTTT. Its protein product is CASSLRQDEKLFF. The rearrangement joins TRBV7-2 to TRBJ1-4; tentatively, D is TRBD1 (6 bases). Trimming stripped 2 bases from V and 6 bases from J, with 7 bases between. Germline CDR1 SGHTA, CDR2 FQGNSA. There are 13 residues in the CDR3.

The V call is TRBV9, the J call TRBJ1-2; 9 nucleotides agree with TRBD1. Germline CDR1 is SGDLS and CDR2 is YYNGEE. The ends lost 1 base at V and 10 bases at J; junction bases unmatched: 5. The CDR3 is 13 amino acids. As DNA, the CDR3 is TGTGCCAGCAGCGTACAGAGGACAGGGGACTACACCTTC. Its protein is CASSVQRTGDYTF.

V gene TRBV19 combines with J gene TRBJ1-1; a possible D gene is TRBD1 (5 bases). The CDR3 consists of 13 residues. CDR1 and CDR2 (germline): LNHDA, SQIVND (reference sequence). Trimming stripped 1 base from V and 3 bases from J, with 6 bases between. This chain's CDR3 is CASSIGGYTEAFF. The CDR3 bases are TGTGCCAGTAGTATAGGGGGCTACACTGAAGCTTTCTTT.

Only a few counts were recorded for this clone. The chain has TRBV19 and TRBJ1-4; no definite D call. Per the germline V gene, CDR1 is LNHDA and CDR2 is SQIVND (reference sequence). With 6 bases removed from V and 6 bases from J, the gap between germline ends came to 17 bases. This CDR3 has 15 amino acids. The chain's CDR3 is CASSQRAREDEKLFF. CDR3 DNA: TGTGCCAGTAGCCAGAGAGCCCGAGAGGATGAAAAACTGTTTTTT. Drawing the rest from reference TRBV19 and TRBJ1-4, the complete variable domain is DGGITQSPKYLFRKEGQNVTLSCEQNLNHDAMYWYRQDPGQGLRLIYYSQIVNDFQKGDIAEGYSVSREKKESFPLTVTSAQKNPTAFYLCASSQRAREDEKLFFGSGTQLSVL.

CDR3: CASSPTGGTGELFF. The CDR3 region has the DNA TGTGCCAGCTCACCGACGGGGGGGACCGGGGAGCTGTTTTTT. This chain connects TRBV18 to TRBJ2-2; 8 nucleotides align to TRBD2. Germline V CDR1 and CDR2: KGHSH, LQKENI. This CDR3 is 14 amino acids long. Germline trimming cut 3 bases from V and 5 bases from J; bases unmatched to any gene: 2.

The V and J genes are TRBV18 and TRBJ1-1; D possibly corresponds to TRBD1 (6 bases). The CDR3 consists of 14 residues. Per germline, CDR1 KGHSH and CDR2 LQKENI. Trimming pared 3 bases from V and 6 bases from J, leaving 14 bases between. The CDR3 nucleotides read TGTGCCAGCTCACCGCAGGGGCAGGGCTCTGAAGCTTTCTTT. Its protein product is CASSPQGQGSEAFF.

This clone was counted a single time. The chain carries TRBV7-9 and TRBJ2-1; D possibly corresponds to TRBD2 (6 bases). CDR1 and CDR2 from the germline V gene are SEHNR and FQNEAQ (reference sequence). V lost 5 bases, J lost 3 bases, and 11 bases lay in between. CDR3 length: 14 residues. The CDR3: CASSPRDFYNEQFF. The CDR3 coding sequence is TGTGCCAGCAGCCCCCGGGACTTCTACAATGAGCAGTTCTTC.

As regards this clone: A junction end diverges from the germline sequence, so it may reflect a read error. CDR3 amino acids: CSSSLGVLAGGSSYNEQFF. CDR3 coding DNA: TGTTCCAGCAGCTTAGGGGTTCTAGCGGGGGGGAGCTCCTACAATGAGCAGTTCTTC. This chain connects TRBV7-9 to TRBJ2-1; 12 positions agree with TRBD2. Germline V gives CDR1 SEHNR, CDR2 FQNEAQ (reference sequence). This CDR3 is built from 19 residues. Full variable domain (missing parts from reference TRBV7-9 and TRBJ2-1): DTGVSQNPRHKITKRGQNVTFRCDPISEHNRLYWYRQTLGQGPEFLTYFQNEAQLEKSRLLSDRFSAERPKGSFSTLEIQRTEQGDSAMYLCSSSLGVLAGGSSYNEQFFGPGTRLTVL.

The chain has TRBV5-5 and TRBJ2-7; 8 nucleotides agree with TRBD1. This CDR3 has 14 amino acids. The germline V gene has CDR1 SGHKS and CDR2 YYEKEE (reference sequence). The trim removed 5 bases at V and 3 bases at J, leaving 7 bases unmatched. This CDR3 is CASRTTGVVYEQYF. DNA for the CDR3: TGTGCCAGCAGGACGACAGGGGTCGTCTACGAGCAGTACTTC.